This TCR beta chain stems from a study of T-cell memory formation after mild COVID-19. TCRdb fed the 5' RACE reads into MiXCR, producing one record per CDR3 protein. Here the sample spans about 140,000 distinct CDR3 sequences, roughly 15% being singletons. The CDR3 has 18 amino acids. Germline V lookup: CDR1 LGHNA, CDR2 YSLEER. Deletions cut 1 base from V and 6 bases from J, with 21 bases between. This chain joins TRBV4-3 and TRBJ2-2; tentative D call: TRBD2 (6 bases). This clonotype was obtained from an adult woman who had mild COVID-19 (a few samples of this study predate the infection). Cell type and time point are not known. The sample was PBMCs or a T cell subset sorted from them (not recorded which). CDR3 amino acids: CASSQVKMVGSSPGELFF. The CDR3 region has the DNA TGCGCCAGCAGCCAAGTAAAGATGGTCGGGAGTAGTCCCGGGGAGCTGTTTTTT.